This T cell receptor (beta chain) was profiled in a study of shared clonotypes between healthy human individuals. The CDR3 length is 17 residues. Germline V CDR1 and CDR2: SGDLS, YYNGEE. With 1 base clipped from V and 3 bases from J, the junction kept 8 bases outside the gene matches. Researchers divided each subset's genomic DNA evenly across several immunoSEQ plates. Generated by immunoSEQ multiplex PCR, the TCRdb table keeps only in-frame clones and is missing some. The sample lists 1.5 million to 2.5 million clones; around 96% were seen once. Terminally differentiated effector memory CD45RA+ cells were excluded from the naive CD8 cells, which were CD45RO-negative and positively selected for CCR7.

Sequencing was performed on naive CD8+ T cells sorted from blood. The V gene is TRBV9, the J gene TRBJ2-2, with TRBD2 identical over 8 bases. The receptor was isolated from a young man in good health. The CDR3 loop is CASSVPFSGADTGELFF. CDR3 nucleotide sequence: TGTGCCAGCAGCGTACCCTTTAGCGGGGCGGACACCGGGGAGCTGTTTTTT.